A single sample gave rise to the 32 T cell receptor beta chains below, sequenced in a study of blood T cells in healthy people across ages. A J-beta primer mix and a sample-barcoded 5' primer were used in a second PCR of roughly 6 to 12 cycles. From the 5' RACE reads, TCRdb called clonotypes with MiXCR, one entry per CDR3 protein. The sample holds some 880,000 distinct CDR3 sequences, roughly 34% seen once. Sequencing was done on a sample of blood. The receptor source for this set is a man between 18 and 35 years old in good health.

This clonotype was counted only a few times. The rearrangement uses TRBV12-3 or TRBV12-4 and TRBJ2-1, with TRBD2 identical over 8 bases. Losses at the gene ends were 2 bases for V and 7 bases for J; bases not matched to a gene: 7. CDR3 size: 15 residues. The CDR3 DNA follows: TGTGCCAGCAGTTTAATGGGCGGGGGGATAAATGAGCAGTTCTTC. Translation: CASSLMGGGINEQFF.

This clonotype has only a few counts. The genes are TRBV15 and TRBJ2-4; D might be TRBD1 (6 bases). The CDR3 spans 12 residues. The germline gives CDR1 LNHNV, CDR2 YYDKDF (reference sequence). The V end was cut by 4 bases, the J end by 12 bases, with 13 bases between. The DNA for the CDR3 is TGTGCCACCAGCAATCCAGGGGACAATCAGTACTTC. Translating gives CATSNPGDNQYF.

CDR3 bases: TGTGCCACCAGTGATTCCTTTTGGGGACAGGGTTCCAATGAGCAGTTCTTC. Translated: CATSDSFWGQGSNEQFF. This sequence joins TRBV24-1 and TRBJ2-1, with TRBD1 identical over 9 bases. This CDR3 is built from 17 residues. Germline assignment: CDR1 KGHDR and CDR2 SFDVKD. V shed 2 bases, J shed 6 bases, and the junction held 10 bases outside the gene matches.

The V call is TRBV6-5, the J call TRBJ2-1; 8 bases map to TRBD1. This CDR3 has 14 residues. The trim removed 5 bases at V and 4 bases at J, leaving 4 bases unmatched. Germline V gene sequence: CDR1 MNHEY, CDR2 SVGAGI. In nucleotides, the CDR3 is TGTGCCAGCAGTAAGGACAGGGCGTACAATGAGCAGTTCTTC. It translates to CASSKDRAYNEQFF.

This clonotype was found many times. The CDR3 reads CASSGLAGSTDTQYF. The CDR3 DNA is TGTGCCAGCAGCGGACTAGCGGGTAGCACAGATACGCAGTATTTT. This chain joins TRBV5-6 and TRBJ2-3, with TRBD2 matching over 11 bases. Germline-derived CDR1 and CDR2 are SGHDT and YYEEEE. With V trimmed by 4 bases and J by 0 bases, 1 base remained unmatched. CDR3 length: 15 residues.

The gene calls are TRBV12-3 or TRBV12-4 and TRBJ1-2, with D tentatively TRBD1 (6 bases). Trimming pared 5 bases from V and 6 bases from J, leaving 19 bases between. This CDR3 region has 15 residues. The CDR3 nucleotides read TGTGCCAGCAGTCAAAGCTATCAGGGGATCGATGGCTACACCTTC. Its protein is CASSQSYQGIDGYTF.

A remark on this clonotype: A much larger clone sits a single nucleotide away, making a read error possible. J is TRBJ2-1 and V is TRBV5-1; possible D gene TRBD2, 6 bases. TRBJ2-7 matches the DNA end more closely, so the J call is doubtful. CDR3 length equals 14 residues. Germline V lookup: CDR1 SGHRS, CDR2 YFSETQ. In DNA form, the CDR3 reads TGCGCCAGCAGTCGGCGGGGCGGAGACAATGAGCAGTACTTC. Protein: CASSRRGGDNEQYF.

The chain carries TRBV12-3 or TRBV12-4 and TRBJ2-3; a weak D match, TRBD2 (5 bases). CDR3 length: 17 residues. V gave up 6 bases and J gave up 0 bases, with 19 bases separating them. CDR3 sequence (DNA): TGTGCCAGCAGCCCCGTCATCCAAGCGGAGAGCACAGATACGCAGTATTTT. Protein sequence: CASSPVIQAESTDTQYF.

This clonotype has a handful of counts. The chain recombines TRBV6-1 with TRBJ2-5; D remains ambiguous. Trimming stripped 1 base from V and 5 bases from J, with 14 bases between. This CDR3 is 15 amino acids long. CDR1 is MNHNS, CDR2 SASEGT, per germline. CDR3 DNA sequence: TGTGCCAGCAGTGAAGTTGGTACAAAGGGTGAGACCCAGTACTTC. Residues: CASSEVGTKGETQYF.

V usage is TRBV7-3 and J usage is TRBJ2-5, with a possible D match to TRBD2 (6 bases). The J call may be faulty, since TRBJ2-1 better matches the DNA end. The CDR3 covers 14 residues. Looked up from germline, CDR1 is SGHTA and CDR2 is FQGTGA. CDR3 sequence (DNA): TGTGCCAGCAGCCCCCACTCGGGGGTAGAGACCCAGTTCTTC. Translation: CASSPHSGVETQFF.

This clonotype was seen ten or more times. The gene calls are TRBV29-1 and TRBJ2-7; the D is unclear. The CDR3 is 14 amino acids. CDR1 SQVTM and CDR2 ANQGSEA come from the germline V gene. Deletions cut 0 bases from V and 2 bases from J, with 11 bases between. The CDR3 sequence: CSVEEEGTPYEQYF. DNA for the CDR3: TGCAGCGTTGAAGAGGAAGGCACTCCCTACGAGCAGTACTTC.

This rearrangement joins TRBV18 to TRBJ1-1; 9 nucleotides match TRBD1. The CDR3 runs to 14 residues. V trimming: 10 bases; J trimming: 0 bases; junction bases outside the gene matches: 6. The V gene's germline CDR1 is KGHSH and CDR2 LQKENI. CDR3 region: CANSGQGVNTEAFF. The CDR3 DNA sequence: TGTGCCAACTCGGGACAGGGCGTGAACACTGAAGCTTTCTTT.

This clonotype has just a few counts. V is TRBV12-3 or TRBV12-4 and J is TRBJ2-1, with TRBD1 matching over 8 bases. The DNA end lines up better with TRBJ2-7; the J call may be wrong. The CDR3 loop spans 15 amino acids. The CDR3 DNA reads as TGTGCCAGCAGTTTTACAGGGGGGAGGAACAATGAGCAGTACTTC. As protein: CASSFTGGRNNEQYF.

The chain carries TRBV7-9 and TRBJ2-3, with 8 nucleotides matching TRBD1. Germline trimming cut 3 bases from V and 9 bases from J; bases unmatched to any gene: 8. CDR1 and CDR2 from the germline V gene are SEHNR and FQNEAQ (reference sequence). The CDR3 is 14 amino acids. CDR3 coding DNA: TGTGCCAGCAGCTTCCCGACAGGGGATGAGACGCAGTATTTT. Translation: CASSFPTGDETQYF.

This clonotype showed up many times. The rearrangement links TRBV29-1 to TRBJ1-1, with TRBD1 as a possible D gene (5 bases). The CDR3 contains 13 residues. CDR1 and CDR2 from the germline V gene are SQVTM and ANQGSEA. V lost 8 bases and J lost 2, with 15 bases in between. The CDR3 sequence: CSSQVDTNTEAFF. DNA for the CDR3: TGCAGCTCCCAGGTGGACACCAACACTGAAGCTTTCTTT.

This clonotype has a handful of counts. CDR3 DNA: TGCGCCAGCACTCGGACAGGCTCCTATAATTCACCCCTCCACTTT. As protein: CASTRTGSYNSPLHF. This sequence joins TRBV5-1 and TRBJ1-6; TRBD1 aligns across 7 bases. The J segment lost 0 bases and the V segment lost 6 bases, leaving 3 bases of the junction unmatched. The CDR3 has 15 amino acids. Germline CDR1 reads SGHRS; CDR2 reads YFSETQ.

A few counts support this clonotype. The rearrangement links TRBV14 to TRBJ1-2, with a weak D call TRBD1 (5 bases). V gave up 0 bases and J gave up 4 bases, with 18 bases separating them. Germline CDR1 SGHDN, CDR2 FVKESK. CDR3 length: 17 residues. The CDR3 nucleotides are TGTGCCAGCAGCCAAGAAGGCTCGGGGCCACTGAGCTATGGCTACACCTTC. Encoded protein: CASSQEGSGPLSYGYTF. The full variable domain, in which reference TRBV14 and TRBJ1-2 provide the parts outside the CDR3, is EAGVTQFPSHSVIEKGQTVTLRCDPISGHDNLYWYRRVMGKEIKFLLHFVKESKQDESGMPNNRFLAERTGGTYSTLKVQPAELEDSGVYFCASSQEGSGPLSYGYTFGSGTRLTVV.

The V and J genes are TRBV6-6 and TRBJ1-1, with 10 positions matching TRBD1. The junction had 7 bases not matched to a gene; V was cut back by 5 bases and J by 1 base. The germline V gene encodes CDR1 MNHNY and CDR2 SVGAGI (reference sequence). This CDR3 comprises 16 residues. The CDR3 region is CASSKRQGAENTEAFF. CDR3 DNA sequence: TGTGCCAGCAGTAAAAGACAGGGGGCGGAGAACACTGAAGCTTTCTTT.

In DNA, the CDR3 is TGTGCCAGCACCGTGGGACAGGGCCGTGGCTACACCTTC. Amino acid sequence: CASTVGQGRGYTF. The chain uses TRBV6-5 and TRBJ1-2, with 9 bases identical to TRBD1. Per germline, CDR1 MNHEY and CDR2 SVGAGI. The CDR3 is made up of 13 amino acids. V shed 7 bases, J shed 7 bases, and the junction held 7 bases outside the gene matches.

This clonotype occurred once. This chain connects TRBV12-3 or TRBV12-4 to TRBJ1-1; 9 bases align to TRBD1. Trimming took 8 bases from V and 2 from J; bases not matched to a gene: 3. CDR3 length: 13 amino acids. As DNA, the CDR3 is TGTGCCAGCGGGGGACAGGGCAACACTGAAGCTTTCTTT. Amino acid sequence: CASGGQGNTEAFF.

The rearrangement uses TRBV7-2 and TRBJ1-4, with D possibly TRBD1 on 5 matching bases. The germline CDR1 and CDR2 sequences are SGHTA and FQGNSA. This CDR3 has 15 amino acids. Trimming shortened V by 5 bases and J by 8 bases, and 18 bases separated the two germline ends. The CDR3 DNA is TGTGCCAGCAGCCATTCGTGGCAGGGAAACGAAAAACTGTTTTTT. This gives the protein CASSHSWQGNEKLFF.

This chain links TRBV25-1 with TRBJ2-5, with 12 nucleotides matching TRBD1. Near its end, the DNA agrees better with TRBJ2-7, so the J call may be wrong. The germline V gene encodes CDR1 MGHDK and CDR2 SYGVNS. The CDR3 extends over 13 amino acids. The CDR3: CASRGQGAIEQYF. In nucleotides, the CDR3 is TGTGCCAGCAGGGGACAGGGGGCGATCGAGCAGTACTTC.

This chain connects TRBV6-2 or TRBV6-3 to TRBJ2-1, with 10 bases aligning to TRBD1. Germline values: CDR1 MNHEY, CDR2 SVGEGT. The ends lost 5 bases at V and 3 bases at J; junction bases unmatched: 4. The CDR3 length is 15 residues. The CDR3 nucleotides are TGTGCCAGCAGTGTCCGGGACAGGGGCTACAATGAGCAGTTCTTC. Encoded protein: CASSVRDRGYNEQFF.

V gene TRBV6-1 combines with J gene TRBJ2-7; TRBD2 might be the D (6 bases). Trimming took 4 bases from V and 1 from J, leaving 23 bases between them. The CDR3 has 18 amino acids. Germline CDR1 is MNHNS and CDR2 is SASEGT. As DNA, the CDR3 is TGTGCCAGCAGTGTTTCTTTTGTGGAGGGTTTGAGGTCCTACGAGCAGTACTTC. Residues: CASSVSFVEGLRSYEQYF.

The CDR3 coding sequence is TGTGCCAGCAGTGCATCGGGACACGCCATCTATGGCTACACCTTC. Residues: CASSASGHAIYGYTF. V gene TRBV12-3 or TRBV12-4 combines with J gene TRBJ1-2, with a weak D call TRBD1 (6 bases). The V gene lost 5 bases and the J gene lost 4 bases, with 17 bases spanning the gap. The CDR3 sequence is 15 residues long.

Only one count was recorded for this clonotype. The V call is TRBV7-2, the J call TRBJ2-1, with 7 nucleotides matching TRBD2. From germline, CDR1 is SGHTA and CDR2 FQGNSA. V was pared by 5 bases and J by 0 bases, with 7 bases of the junction left unmatched. The CDR3 totals 16 residues. The CDR3, as DNA: TGTGCCAGCAGCGGCGGAAGGGAGGGCTCCTACAATGAGCAGTTCTTC. Translating gives CASSGGREGSYNEQFF. Full variable domain (rest looked up from reference TRBV7-2 and TRBJ2-1): GAGVSQSPSNKVTEKGKDVELRCDPISGHTALYWYRQSLGQGLEFLIYFQGNSAPDKSGLPSDRFSAERTGGSVSTLTIQRTQQEDSAVYLCASSGGREGSYNEQFFGPGTRLTVL.

Many counts were recorded for this clonotype. The CDR3 DNA reads TGTGCCAGCAGTGAAGAAAGGAACTATGGCTACACCTTC. Amino acid sequence: CASSEERNYGYTF. The chain carries TRBV6-1 and TRBJ1-2, with D unclear. V dropped 1 base and J dropped 2 bases, with 5 bases sitting between them. The length of the CDR3 is 13 residues. CDR1 MNHNS and CDR2 SASEGT come from the germline V gene.

V is TRBV30 and J is TRBJ2-5, with 7 bases that match TRBD1. J gave up 1 base and V 0 bases, and 2 bases lay outside the gene matches. Germline V gene sequence: CDR1 GTSNPN, CDR2 SVGIG (reference sequence). The CDR3 contains 14 residues. The CDR3 DNA reads as TGTGCCTGGAGTGTAGGGGGCAGCCAAGAGACCCAGTACTTC. This codes for CAWSVGGSQETQYF.

This chain links TRBV11-1 with TRBJ2-4; 8 bases match TRBD1. With V trimmed by 8 bases and J by 2 bases, 8 bases remained unmatched. The CDR3 covers 15 residues. In germline, CDR1 is SGHAT, CDR2 FQDESV (reference sequence). The CDR3 is CASSTGAGPKNIQYF. The CDR3, as DNA: TGTGCCAGCTCGACAGGGGCCGGTCCCAAAAACATTCAGTACTTC. Drawing the rest from reference TRBV11-1 and TRBJ2-4, the complete variable domain is EAEVAQSPRYKITEKSQAVAFWCDPISGHATLYWYRQILGQGPELLVQFQDESVVDDSQLPKDRFSAERLKGVDSTLKIQPAELGDSAMYLCASSTGAGPKNIQYFGAGTRLSVL.

The chain joins TRBV7-9 to TRBJ1-1; D gene ambiguous. The V and J ends lost 1 base and 7 bases respectively, with 7 bases between them. Looked up from germline, CDR1 is SEHNR and CDR2 is FQNEAQ (reference sequence). The CDR3 length is 12 residues. The CDR3: CASSLDVFEAFF. For the CDR3, the DNA is TGTGCCAGCAGCTTAGATGTCTTTGAAGCTTTCTTT.

Worth noting for this clonotype: A much larger clonotype is one base distant, so this may be a read error. The chain is built from TRBV20-1 and TRBJ2-3; a possible D gene is TRBD1 (5 bases). In germline, CDR1 is DFQATT, CDR2 SNEGSKA (reference sequence). This CDR3 is built from 10 residues. DNA for the CDR3: TGCAGTGCTAGCACAGGTACGCAGTATTTT. This encodes CSASTGTQYF.

The chain combines TRBV7-3 with TRBJ2-1, with 10 bases aligning to TRBD1. CDR1 is SGHTA and CDR2 is FQGTGA in the germline V gene. This CDR3 contains 17 residues. Trimming cost V 0 bases and J 3 bases; bases outside gene matches: 5. The CDR3 DNA is TGTGCCAGCAGCTTAACGGGGGGACAGGGGCGCTACAATGAGCAGTTCTTC. Its protein product is CASSLTGGQGRYNEQFF.